Listed here is a single T cell receptor beta chain. The data were taken from a study of blood T cell repertoires in COVID-19. Profiling relied on immunoSEQ multiplex PCR, and the TCRdb table lists in-frame clones only, not all of them. This sample has around 230,000 clones; around four fifths occur once, and the top ten carry roughly 8.8%. This CDR3 has 14 residues. This receptor was identified in a woman aged 50 to 65 with acute or convalescent COVID-19. The genes are TRBV1 and TRBJ1-2. TRBV1 is a documented pseudogene. Sequences were obtained from peripheral blood. CDR3 in DNA: TGCACCAGCAGCCGCGCCCTCCCGGGCTATGGCTACACCTTC. Translating gives CTSSRALPGYGYTF.